This T cell receptor beta chain was sequenced for a study of technical replicates of blood from several donors. Sequencing used immunoSEQ multiplex PCR; TCRdb keeps in-frame clones, though not all of them. The table lists tens of thousands of clones, about 97% of them singletons. With respect to this clone: A read error may account for a junction end that differs from germline.

Germline-derived CDR1 and CDR2 are SSHAT and FNYEAQ (reference sequence). CDR3 size: 16 residues. Material for sequencing was T cells isolated from PBMCs. This receptor was taken from a human donor in good health. V is TRBV7-7 and J is TRBJ2-2; weak D call: TRBD2 (5 bases). This CDR3 reads CASSPSPGSNTGELFF. Here the CDR3 DNA reads TGTGCTAGCAGCCCAAGCCCGGGGTCGAACACCGGGGAGCTGTTTTTT.